The T cell receptor beta chain described here comes from a study of blood T cell repertoires in COVID-19. Only in-frame clones appear in the TCRdb table, and some are missing; sequencing was by immunoSEQ multiplex PCR. The sample lists roughly 85,000 clones, roughly 88% seen once, with roughly 30% in the top ten. Germline CDR1 ENHRY, CDR2 SYGVKD. The CDR3 spans 14 residues. J lost 6 bases, V lost 0 bases, and 4 bases had no gene match. The clonotype was recovered from a man aged 50-60 years with active or convalescent COVID-19. V is TRBV10-3 and J is TRBJ2-7; 8 bases fit TRBD2. Sequencing was carried out using peripheral blood. The CDR3 region is CAISESSGAVEQYF. The CDR3 DNA follows: TGTGCCATCAGTGAGTCTAGCGGGGCTGTCGAGCAGTACTTC.